This T cell receptor beta chain was obtained from a study of cytomegalovirus exposure and HLA in healthy donors. From germline, CDR1 is SGHRS and CDR2 YFSETQ. V gave up 4 bases and J gave up 7 bases; unmatched junction bases: 16. The CDR3 extends over 16 amino acids. The PCR had 60 Vbeta and 13 Jbeta primers. Sequenced by immunoSEQ multiplex PCR; TCRdb stores in-frame clones only, minus some. This sample has roughly 200,000 clones, with about 89% found just once. Overall study findings and caveats: Sequence variants that were highly shared formed a cluster that was likely a sequencing artifact. Trimming of TCR beta V- and J-genes showed a link, identified in a later analysis, to a missense DCLRE1C variant.

A note on this clone: Antigen: not known.

This TCR was recovered from a man in his thirties or forties in good health and CMV-seronegative. J is TRBJ2-7 and V is TRBV5-1, with 8 positions matching TRBD2. The sequenced material came from PBMCs. The CDR3 sequence is CASSPRIAGTLHEQYF. The CDR3 bases are TGCGCCAGCAGCCCCCGTATAGCGGGGACCCTTCATGAGCAGTACTTC.